Following are 17 T cell receptor beta chains from one sample sequenced in a study of T cell repertoires in cytomegalovirus infection. TCRdb reanalysed the reads using MiXCR and keeps one entry per CDR3 protein. The sample contains around 310,000 distinct CDR3 sequences, roughly 15% of which appear only once. The specimen was PBMCs. The receptors were sampled from a human donor in good health (CMV status not recorded). Some clones in this sample may be carry-over from other donors' samples.

V is TRBV18 and J is TRBJ1-1; the D gene is possibly TRBD1 (5 bases). This CDR3 spans 15 amino acids. Germline lookup yields CDR1 KGHSH and CDR2 LQKENI. V was cut by 0 bases and J by 1 base, with 9 bases left in between. Written as DNA, the CDR3 is TGTGCCAGCTCACCACCAGGGGTGGGGAACACTGAAGCTTTCTTT. This codes for CASSPPGVGNTEAFF.

The chain links TRBV10-3 to TRBJ1-2; no definite D call. The CDR3 covers 15 residues. Germline V gene data show CDR1 as ENHRY and CDR2 as SYGVKD. Trimming took 0 bases from V and 3 from J, leaving 11 bases between them. Written as DNA, the CDR3 is TGTGCCATCAGTGAGTCTGAGTTCTCCGACTATGGCTACACCTTC. The encoded protein is CAISESEFSDYGYTF.

This clonotype was observed at least ten times. The chain couples TRBV15 to TRBJ1-1, with 8 nucleotides matching TRBD1. CDR3 size: 17 residues. CDR1 and CDR2 from the germline V gene are LNHNV and YYDKDF (reference sequence). Trimming took 0 bases from V and 1 from J; bases not matched to a gene: 7. Written as DNA, the CDR3 is TGTGCCACCAGCAGAGATGGAAGCGGACAGGGGAACACTGAAGCTTTCTTT. Translated: CATSRDGSGQGNTEAFF.

In its sample, this clonotype was seen many times. The chain joins TRBV7-2 to TRBJ2-5, with D unclear. The CDR3 totals 12 residues. Trimming removed 1 base at V and 5 bases at J, with 5 bases between. Germline CDR1 is SGHTA and CDR2 is FQGNSA. CDR3 sequence reads: CASSLGRETQYF. The DNA of the CDR3 is TGTGCCAGCAGCTTAGGGCGGGAGACCCAGTACTTC. The variable domain in full, completed from reference TRBV7-2 and TRBJ2-5, reads GAGVSQSPSNKVTEKGKDVELRCDPISGHTALYWYRQSLGQGLEFLIYFQGNSAPDKSGLPSDRFSAERTGGSVSTLTIQRTQQEDSAVYLCASSLGRETQYFGPGTRLLVL.

This clonotype was counted many times. The J gene is TRBJ1-1, the V gene TRBV6-1, with D perhaps TRBD1 (5 bases). The CDR3 consists of 13 residues. V lost 7 bases to trimming and J lost 1 base, with 10 bases between them. CDR1 and CDR2 from the germline V gene are MNHNS and SASEGT. The CDR3 reads CASTKGTNTEAFF. In nucleotides, the CDR3 is TGTGCCAGCACCAAGGGGACGAACACTGAAGCTTTCTTT.

In this sample, this clonotype turned up many times. The rearrangement links TRBV28 to TRBJ2-2, with D uncertain. This CDR3 is 13 amino acids long. Germline lookup yields CDR1 MDHEN and CDR2 SYDVKM. The V and J ends lost 0 bases and 1 base respectively, with 0 bases between them. In DNA, the CDR3 is TGTGCCAGCAGTTTATGGAACACCGGGGAGCTGTTTTTT. The encoded protein is CASSLWNTGELFF. Complete variable domain (other parts from reference TRBV28 and TRBJ2-2): DVKVTQSSRYLVKRTGEKVFLECVQDMDHENMFWYRQDPGLGLRLIYFSYDVKMKEKGDIPEGYSVSREKKERFSLILESASTNQTSMYLCASSLWNTGELFFGEGSRLTVL.

This clonotype was counted a few times. The rearrangement uses TRBV28 and TRBJ1-4, with D possibly being TRBD1 (5 bases). Germline-derived CDR1 and CDR2 are MDHEN and SYDVKM. CDR3 size: 15 residues. V shed 3 bases and J shed 10 bases, with 18 bases lying between them. CDR3 residues: CASSLGGTLEGKLFF. The CDR3 bases are TGTGCCAGCAGTTTGGGGGGAACGCTTGAAGGAAAACTGTTTTTT.

This clonotype was picked up many times. The chain carries TRBV7-8 and TRBJ1-5; TRBD1 agrees at 7 bases. This CDR3 is built from 16 residues. In germline, CDR1 is SGHVS, CDR2 FQNEAQ. The ends lost 1 base at V and 5 bases at J; junction bases unmatched: 8. DNA of the CDR3: TGTGCCAGCAGCTTAGAAGGGGCCAGGGGGGATCAGCCCCAGCATTTT. Translated, it gives CASSLEGARGDQPQHF.

This clonotype came up many times. This rearrangement joins TRBV7-2 to TRBJ2-5; TRBD2 might be the D (6 bases). Looked up from germline, CDR1 is SGHTA and CDR2 is FQGNSA. The length of the CDR3 is 12 residues. V lost 1 base and J 10 bases, leaving 10 bases between the germline ends. DNA of the CDR3: TGTGCCAGCAGCTTAGTGGGGCGGGACCAGTACTTC. Translating gives CASSLVGRDQYF. The variable domain in full, with the rest retrieved from reference TRBV7-2 and TRBJ2-5, is GAGVSQSPSNKVTEKGKDVELRCDPISGHTALYWYRQSLGQGLEFLIYFQGNSAPDKSGLPSDRFSAERTGGSVSTLTIQRTQQEDSAVYLCASSLVGRDQYFGPGTRLLVL.

This clonotype was counted a few times. The chain couples TRBV29-1 to TRBJ1-2, with D uncertain. Trimming removed 2 bases at V and 2 bases at J, with 12 bases between. The CDR3 length is 14 residues. CDR1 and CDR2 (germline): SQVTM, ANQGSEA. CDR3 sequence reads: CSVEYWVGNYGYTF. In nucleotides, the CDR3 is TGCAGCGTTGAATATTGGGTGGGAAACTATGGCTACACCTTC.

The CDR3 loop is CASSPRQPVGEGYTF. The CDR3 DNA reads TGTGCCAGCTCACCCAGACAGCCAGTTGGAGAAGGCTACACCTTC. The chain uses TRBV18 and TRBJ1-2; possible D gene TRBD1, 5 bases. Trimming removed 3 bases at V and 8 bases at J, with 19 bases between. The germline gives CDR1 KGHSH, CDR2 LQKENI. This CDR3 region has 15 residues.

This clonotype showed up many times. This sequence joins TRBV12-3 or TRBV12-4 and TRBJ1-1; 12 bases map to TRBD1. J was trimmed by 3 bases and V by 5 bases; bases with no gene match: 4. The CDR3 consists of 15 residues. The DNA of the CDR3 is TGTGCCAGCAGTGGGGACAGGGGGCGGTACACTGAAGCTTTCTTT. It specifies CASSGDRGRYTEAFF.

Here the CDR3 reads CSASADRGIYEQYF. CDR3 nucleotide sequence: TGCAGTGCTTCAGCGGACAGGGGGATTTACGAGCAGTACTTC. V and J are TRBV20-1 and TRBJ2-7; TRBD1 matches at 10 bases. Germline trimming cut 5 bases from V and 4 bases from J; bases unmatched to any gene: 8. The CDR3 loop spans 14 amino acids. Looked up from germline, CDR1 is DFQATT and CDR2 is SNEGSKA (reference sequence).

The V call is TRBV11-1, the J call TRBJ2-5; 10 bases map to TRBD1. The length of the CDR3 is 14 residues. Germline CDR1 SGHAT, CDR2 FQDESV (reference sequence). With 5 bases clipped from V and 3 bases from J, the junction kept 3 bases outside the gene matches. This CDR3 is CASSRDRGEETQYF. In DNA, the CDR3 is TGTGCCAGCAGCCGGGACAGGGGTGAAGAGACCCAGTACTTC.

This clonotype showed up many times. The J gene is TRBJ1-1, the V gene TRBV7-8; D is possibly TRBD1 (5 bases). V was shortened by 5 bases and J by 4 bases, with 14 bases between the two germline ends. CDR1 SGHVS and CDR2 FQNEAQ come from the germline V gene. The length of the CDR3 is 14 residues. Here the CDR3 DNA reads TGTGCCAGCAGCGACGCGGTTCAGGGCACTGAAGCTTTCTTT. Protein product: CASSDAVQGTEAFF.

This clonotype was found many times. The genes are TRBV11-2 and TRBJ1-3; D is unresolved. V gave up 2 bases and J gave up 0 bases, with 8 bases separating them. Germline values: CDR1 SGHAT, CDR2 FQNNGV. The CDR3 totals 15 residues. The CDR3 DNA reads TGTGCCAGCAGCTTATTCGGGAGCTCTGGAAACACCATATATTTT. This encodes CASSLFGSSGNTIYF. Complete variable domain (other parts from reference TRBV11-2 and TRBJ1-3): EAGVAQSPRYKIIEKRQSVAFWCNPISGHATLYWYQQILGQGPKLLIQFQNNGVVDDSQLPKDRFSAERLKGVDSTLKIQPAKLEDSAVYLCASSLFGSSGNTIYFGEGSWLTVV.

V is TRBV12-3 or TRBV12-4 and J is TRBJ2-5, with D tentatively TRBD2 (5 bases). The CDR3 spans 16 residues. V was shortened by 3 bases and J by 2 bases, with 16 bases between the two germline ends. Here the CDR3 reads CASSFVSGKQQETQYF. The DNA for the CDR3 is TGTGCCAGCAGTTTTGTTTCGGGGAAGCAACAAGAGACCCAGTACTTC.